This is a list of T cell receptor beta chains from one sample in a study of technical replicates of blood from a few donors. Clones were sequenced by immunoSEQ multiplex PCR, and TCRdb holds only the in-frame ones, with some missing. In the table there are roughly 50,000 clones, about 95% of which are singletons. Sequencing was performed on PBMCs. The receptor set was obtained from a human donor in good health. Some clones in this sample may be carry-over from other donors' samples. The conserved cysteine and the conserved F or W are not part of the CDR3 here. Fields, in order: V gene, J gene, CDR3 protein.

V gene: TRBV9
J gene: TRBJ2-7
CDR3 protein: ASSPDGTIPPQY

V gene: TRBV4-3
J gene: TRBJ2-1
CDR3 protein: ASSQVSSGRDSYNEQF

V gene: TRBV2
J gene: TRBJ2-7
CDR3 protein: ASSGTSGAYEQY

V gene: TRBV19
J gene: TRBJ1-5
CDR3 protein: ASNSGNQPQH

V gene: TRBV7-6
J gene: TRBJ2-5
CDR3 protein: ASSLVVSGRLYQETQY

V gene: TRBV6-5
J gene: TRBJ1-2
CDR3 protein: ASSYSWDTAGGYT

V gene: TRBV27
J gene: TRBJ2-5
CDR3 protein: ASSFKGGETQY

V gene: TRBV27
J gene: TRBJ2-2
CDR3 protein: ASSSPGRTGELF

V gene: TRBV5-6
J gene: TRBJ2-7
CDR3 protein: ASSLGAGEGYEQY

V gene: TRBV11-2
J gene: TRBJ1-2
CDR3 protein: ASTPRGYGYT

V gene: TRBV4-2
J gene: TRBJ2-7
CDR3 protein: ASSQEGGESYEQY

V gene: TRBV7-9
J gene: TRBJ2-7
CDR3 protein: ASSLLEGSGTEQY

V gene: TRBV7-2
J gene: TRBJ2-7
CDR3 protein: ASSLQRASGNEQY

V gene: TRBV29-1
J gene: TRBJ2-6
CDR3 protein: SHDSNVLT

V gene: TRBV11-3
J gene: TRBJ2-7
CDR3 protein: ASSKTGADEQY

V gene: TRBV30
J gene: TRBJ2-1
CDR3 protein: AWSIGSSNEQF

V gene: TRBV29-1
J gene: TRBJ1-2
CDR3 protein: SVGTGTPPGHHYGYT

V gene: TRBV9
J gene: TRBJ2-3
CDR3 protein: ASSVGQGRTDTQY

V gene: TRBV9
J gene: TRBJ2-1
CDR3 protein: ASSVAIFREQF

V gene: TRBV18
J gene: TRBJ2-3
CDR3 protein: ASSLQGATADTQY

V gene: TRBV5-1
J gene: TRBJ2-7
CDR3 protein: ASSPRQGRYEQY

V gene: TRBV4-1
J gene: TRBJ2-2
CDR3 protein: ASSPEGLAGPGELF

V gene: TRBV5-1
J gene: TRBJ1-1
CDR3 protein: ASSLGGPTEAF

V gene: TRBV2
J gene: TRBJ1-2
CDR3 protein: ATSEARVAVYGYT

V gene: TRBV18
J gene: TRBJ2-5
CDR3 protein: ASSRGGLETQY

V gene: TRBV29-1
J gene: TRBJ2-3
CDR3 protein: SVVGGGTDTQY

V gene: TRBV5-4
J gene: TRBJ1-1
CDR3 protein: ASTRRTGSTEAF

V gene: TRBV7-9
J gene: TRBJ2-3
CDR3 protein: ASSSRLFADTQY

V gene: TRBV28
J gene: TRBJ2-7
CDR3 protein: ASSRQYEQY

V gene: TRBV7-9
J gene: TRBJ1-2
CDR3 protein: ASSFPREGYGYT

V gene: TRBV29-1
J gene: TRBJ1-1
CDR3 protein: SVRAAGGAEAF

V gene: TRBV2
J gene: TRBJ2-7
CDR3 protein: ATGGSDQLFYEQY

V gene: TRBV4-3
J gene: TRBJ1-2
CDR3 protein: ASSQDRWDREGGYT

V gene: TRBV4-2
J gene: TRBJ1-2
CDR3 protein: ASSQEGAYT

V gene: TRBV5-6
J gene: TRBJ2-7
CDR3 protein: ASSSGLAGDEQY

V gene: TRBV21-1
J gene: TRBJ1-5
CDR3 protein: ASSTRTGGYQPQH

V gene: TRBV27
J gene: TRBJ2-1
CDR3 protein: ASSPGLPSYNEQF

V gene: TRBV27
J gene: TRBJ1-6
CDR3 protein: ASSLPERRGSLH

V gene: TRBV27
J gene: TRBJ2-1
CDR3 protein: ASSLFGSYNEQF

V gene: TRBV6-5
J gene: TRBJ2-3
CDR3 protein: ASSVNLGRTQY

V gene: TRBV5-1
J gene: TRBJ1-1
CDR3 protein: ASSSRPRGGTEAF

V gene: TRBV28
J gene: TRBJ2-7
CDR3 protein: ASSGTGDEQY

V gene: TRBV10-2
J gene: TRBJ2-7
CDR3 protein: ASSELAGPSYEQY

V gene: TRBV5-1
J gene: TRBJ2-5
CDR3 protein: ASSHRAGRETQY

V gene: TRBV12-5
J gene: TRBJ1-2
CDR3 protein: ASGPPDRANYGYT

V gene: TRBV5-1
J gene: TRBJ2-7
CDR3 protein: ASSLTKAGGSEQY

V gene: TRBV6-1
J gene: TRBJ2-2
CDR3 protein: AGTGTANTGELF

V gene: TRBV19
J gene: TRBJ2-1
CDR3 protein: ASTTKSGGRPSEQF

V gene: TRBV18
J gene: TRBJ2-5
CDR3 protein: ASSRTSGATQETQY

V gene: TRBV5-1
J gene: TRBJ2-3
CDR3 protein: ASNRGLNGDTQY

V gene: TRBV5-1
J gene: TRBJ1-1
CDR3 protein: ASSGRGDWAEAF

V gene: TRBV5-1
J gene: TRBJ2-6
CDR3 protein: ASSLALTGVRANVLT

V gene: TRBV7-2
J gene: TRBJ1-5
CDR3 protein: ASSSWTANQPQH

V gene: TRBV7-2
J gene: TRBJ1-1
CDR3 protein: ASRTTVNTEAF

V gene: TRBV2
J gene: TRBJ1-2
CDR3 protein: AQRLGQGKGYT

V gene: TRBV2
J gene: TRBJ2-7
CDR3 protein: ASTLAGASSYEQY